This T cell receptor (beta chain) is drawn from a study of blood T cells in healthy people across ages. Overall study context: Per every two T cells, about one barcoded beta molecule was captured by template switching.

The use of a sample-barcoded 5' primer and a J-beta primer mix characterized a second PCR of about 7 to 12 cycles. Through a template-switch adaptor with 12 random nucleotides, each cDNA molecule received a tag. TCRdb independently ran MiXCR on the 5' RACE reads; one entry per CDR3 protein. The repertoire includes over 1,200,000 distinct CDR3 sequences, 59% of them detected once, and roughly 6.3% sits in the top ten. The germline V gene encodes CDR1 SGHDT and CDR2 YYEEEE. CDR3 length: 16 amino acids. The ends were cut back, 1 base at V and 1 base at J, with 14 bases in the middle. The specimen was blood. The chain recombines TRBV5-6 with TRBJ1-1; the D gene is possibly TRBD1 (6 bases). This TCR derives from a man aged 18 to 29 in good health. CDR3 nucleotides: TGTGCCAGCAGCTTGCGGGGGCCCGGGGGGAACACTGAAGCTTTCTTT. It is translated as CASSLRGPGGNTEAFF.